One and the same sample provided the 26 T cell receptor beta chains below, sequenced in a study of metastatic and nonmetastatic thyroid tumors. TCRdb reanalyzed the PCR reads via MiXCR. The sample holds fewer than 50,000 clones; 28% are singletons and the top ten take 9.9%. The entire patient cohort was treatment-naive prior to thyroid surgery. The sequenced sample consisted of blood. These TCRs come from a male donor with papillary thyroid cancer or a benign thyroid nodule (not recorded which). Some clones in this sample may be carry-over from other donors' samples.

This clone was counted many times. The J gene is TRBJ1-1, the V gene TRBV2, with no clear D. Germline CDR1 SNHLY, CDR2 FYNNEI. Trimming stripped 3 bases from V and 3 bases from J, with 5 bases between. This CDR3 is built from 12 residues. The CDR3 region is CASSDWYTEAFF. CDR3 coding DNA: TGTGCCAGCAGTGACTGGTACACTGAAGCTTTCTTT. The variable domain in full, with the rest retrieved from reference TRBV2 and TRBJ1-1, is EPEVTQTPSHQVTQMGQEVILRCVPISNHLYFYWYRQILGQKVEFLVSFYNNEISEKSEIFDDQFSVERPDGSNFTLKIRSTKLEDSAMYFCASSDWYTEAFFGQGTRLTVV.

V and J are TRBV11-2 and TRBJ2-1; D not certain. Germline-derived CDR1 and CDR2 are SGHAT and FQNNGV. V was pared by 4 bases and J by 0 bases, with 13 bases between. CDR3 length: 16 residues. The CDR3 reads CASSSGGAVSYNEQFF. CDR3 in DNA: TGTGCCAGCAGCTCCGGCGGTGCGGTCTCCTACAATGAGCAGTTCTTC.

The chain carries TRBV20-1 and TRBJ2-2; possibly TRBD1 for D (6 bases). V lost 3 bases and J 3 bases, leaving 17 bases between the germline ends. CDR3 size: 16 residues. The germline V gene encodes CDR1 DFQATT and CDR2 SNEGSKA (reference sequence). CDR3 nucleotides: TGCAGTGCTAGCGTTACAGGGCGATGGGACACCGGGGAGCTGTTTTTT. It encodes CSASVTGRWDTGELFF.

This clone was counted many times. The V and J genes are TRBV3-1 and TRBJ1-2; 7 bases agree with TRBD1. Germline loops: CDR1 LGHDT, CDR2 YNNKEL (reference sequence). The CDR3 is 13 amino acids. V was clipped by 4 bases and J by 8 bases; unmatched bases: 7. As DNA, the CDR3 is TGTGCCAGCAGCCTCCCCACAGGGGACGGCTACACCTTC. Its protein product is CASSLPTGDGYTF.

The rearrangement links TRBV30 to TRBJ2-3; a weak D match, TRBD2 (5 bases). The CDR3 covers 17 residues. V was clipped by 2 bases and J by 3 bases, with 21 bases between them. CDR1 and CDR2 (germline): GTSNPN, SVGIG (reference sequence). The CDR3, as DNA: TGTGCCTGGAGTTTCCCGTTTAGTGGGAGTAGGACAGATACGCAGTATTTT. Translation gives CAWSFPFSGSRTDTQYF.

The chain uses TRBV12-3 or TRBV12-4 and TRBJ2-1; possible D gene TRBD2, 6 bases. V gave up 5 bases and J gave up 6 bases, with 17 bases separating them. The CDR3 sequence is 15 residues long. CDR3 in amino acids: CASSLRMVGGNEQFF. In DNA, the CDR3 is TGTGCCAGCAGTCTCCGTATGGTCGGGGGCAATGAGCAGTTCTTC.

This clone was observed at least ten times. The chain carries TRBV29-1 and TRBJ1-2, with D hard to call. The CDR3 runs to 12 residues. The germline gives CDR1 SQVTM, CDR2 ANQGSEA. The V gene lost 2 bases and the J gene lost 6 bases, with 10 bases spanning the gap. CDR3: CSVEKGHDGYTF. The CDR3, as DNA: TGCAGCGTTGAAAAGGGCCACGATGGCTACACCTTC.

This clone was picked up a small number of times. The junction differs from germline at one of its ends, possibly a read error. This chain links TRBV6-4 with TRBJ2-3, with D unclear. Germline V lookup: CDR1 MRHNA, CDR2 SNTAGT. This CDR3 has 16 amino acids. The CDR3: CASSEQKAISTDTQYF. The CDR3 DNA is TGTGCCAGCAGTGAACAGAAAGCGATAAGTACAGATACGCAGTACTTT.

A note on this clone: One junction end does not reproduce the germline sequence, and a read error may be involved. The gene calls are TRBV20-1 and TRBJ1-6; D gene unclear. Looked up from germline, CDR1 is DFQATT and CDR2 is SNEGSKA (reference sequence). The CDR3 is 12 residues long. DNA for the CDR3: TGCAGTGCTAGAGTAGCGGTTTCACCCCTCCACTTC. As protein: CSARVAVSPLHF.

This clone was seen repeatedly, ten times or more. The V and J genes are TRBV5-4 and TRBJ2-1; maybe TRBD1 (6 bases). Trimming removed 7 bases at V and 5 bases at J, with 13 bases between. The CDR3 totals 13 residues. CDR1 is SGHNT and CDR2 is YYREEE in the germline V gene (reference sequence). The CDR3 loop is CASGRTDNNEQFF. In DNA form, the CDR3 reads TGTGCCAGCGGCCGGACAGATAACAATGAGCAGTTCTTC.

The chain has TRBV5-1 and TRBJ2-3; no reliable D call. The germline V gene encodes CDR1 SGHRS and CDR2 YFSETQ. Trimming shortened V by 4 bases and J by 6 bases, and 6 bases separated the two germline ends. CDR3 length equals 11 residues. CDR3 region: CASSLQDTQYF. CDR3 nucleotides: TGCGCCAGCAGCCTCCAGGATACGCAGTATTTT.

This clone was observed at least ten times. In DNA form, the CDR3 reads TGTGCCAGCAGTCGTCATACCATCGGGAATAACTATGGCTACACCTTC. Protein product: CASSRHTIGNNYGYTF. This sequence joins TRBV6-2 or TRBV6-3 and TRBJ1-2; D gene uncertain. Germline CDR1 is MNHEY and CDR2 is SVGEGT. Between the trimmed V and J ends, which lost 5 bases and 1 base, there was a span of 17 bases. The CDR3 has 16 amino acids.

In this sample, this clone turned up a few times. The chain links TRBV25-1 to TRBJ2-7, with D tentatively TRBD1 or TRBD2 (5 bases each). The CDR3 totals 14 residues. The germline gives CDR1 MGHDK, CDR2 SYGVNS. Trimming removed 4 bases at V and 2 bases at J, with 12 bases between. The CDR3 reads CASSGRRDPYEQYF. Here the CDR3 DNA reads TGTGCCAGCAGTGGGAGACGGGACCCCTACGAGCAGTACTTC.

On this clone: Relative to the germline gene, one junction end is altered; a read error may explain this. The chain combines TRBV28 with TRBJ2-2; a weak D match, TRBD2 (5 bases). CDR1 and CDR2 from the germline V gene are MDHEN and SYDVKM. The CDR3 has 15 amino acids. Here the CDR3 reads CASSLGGTNTGELYF. CDR3 DNA sequence: TGTGCCAGCAGTTTGGGCGGCACTAACACCGGGGAGCTGTATTTT.

This clone was detected ten times or more. CDR3 residues: CASSVGKGAGNEQFF. The CDR3 DNA is TGTGCCAGCAGCGTAGGAAAGGGGGCTGGGAATGAGCAGTTCTTC. V gene TRBV9 combines with J gene TRBJ2-1; 7 nucleotides line up with TRBD1. In germline, CDR1 is SGDLS, CDR2 YYNGEE. The CDR3 length is 15 residues. V shed 0 bases and J 7 bases; nucleotides not matched to a gene: 7.

As concerns this clone: It may be a read error: a sequence one base away is much more abundant. As DNA, the CDR3 is TGTTCCAGCAGTTTTCAAGAGACCCAGTACTTC. Its translation: CSSSFQETQYF. This chain connects TRBV5-4 to TRBJ2-5; D gene ambiguous. Looked up from germline, CDR1 is SGHNT and CDR2 is YYREEE (reference sequence). There are 11 residues in the CDR3.

This clone has ten or more counts. J is TRBJ1-3 and V is TRBV28, with unresolved D. CDR1 MDHEN and CDR2 SYDVKM come from the germline V gene. There are 15 residues in the CDR3. V was pared by 2 bases and J by 0 bases, with 8 bases between. CDR3 loop: CASSLGSDSGNTIYF. Here the CDR3 DNA reads TGTGCCAGCAGTTTAGGTTCCGACTCTGGAAACACCATATATTTT.

This clone was picked up many times. The chain joins TRBV5-1 to TRBJ1-2; 9 nucleotides match TRBD1. Germline V lookup: CDR1 SGHRS, CDR2 YFSETQ. CDR3 length equals 14 residues. V lost 4 bases, J lost 7 bases, and 8 bases stayed unmatched. The CDR3 reads CASSLTGGVLGYTF. The CDR3 nucleotides are TGCGCCAGCAGCCTGACAGGGGGAGTACTTGGCTACACCTTC.

The chain couples TRBV5-1 to TRBJ1-6; 7 positions agree with TRBD1. V was pared by 0 bases and J by 4 bases, with 4 bases of the junction left unmatched. CDR1 and CDR2 from the germline V gene are SGHRS and YFSETQ. This CDR3 has 16 amino acids. In DNA, the CDR3 is TGCGCCAGCAGCTTGGAGGGGGCGCGTTATAATTCACCCCTCCACTTT. Its protein is CASSLEGARYNSPLHF.

On this clone itself: The junction departs from the called germline gene at one end, perhaps through a read error. In DNA, the CDR3 is TGTAGTGCTAGAGGACTAGCGGGGGAGAAAGAGACCCAGTACTTC. Residues: CSARGLAGEKETQYF. This chain connects TRBV20-1 to TRBJ2-5; 13 nucleotides agree with TRBD2. CDR1 DFQATT and CDR2 SNEGSKA come from the germline V gene (reference sequence). The CDR3 runs to 15 residues.

This clone turned up a few times. The V call is TRBV27, the J call TRBJ2-2; D could derive from TRBD1 or TRBD2 (5 bases each). V was shortened by 2 bases and J by 1 base, with 8 bases between the two germline ends. CDR3 size: 15 residues. CDR1 is MNHEY and CDR2 is SMNVEV in the germline V gene (reference sequence). Here the CDR3 DNA reads TGTGCCAGCAGTTTAGGGACCCGGAACACCGGGGAGCTGTTTTTT. It encodes CASSLGTRNTGELFF.

In its sample, this clone was seen many times. The chain has TRBV11-2 and TRBJ2-3; 8 bases map to TRBD1. V lost 1 base and J lost 1; bases outside the gene matches: 1. In germline, CDR1 is SGHAT, CDR2 FQNNGV. This CDR3 contains 15 residues. The DNA for the CDR3 is TGTGCCAGCAGCTTAGTGACAGGGGGCACAGATACGCAGTATTTT. This encodes CASSLVTGGTDTQYF.

Comments on this clone: This clone may be a read error of a much larger clone one base away. This sample also contains other DNA sequences that code for the same CDR3. The V call is TRBV6-1, the J call TRBJ2-1; a weak D match, TRBD1 (5 bases). Germline V gene lookup returns CDR1 MNHNS and CDR2 SASEGT. V lost 5 bases and J lost 9, with 14 bases in between. The CDR3 sequence is 13 residues long. As DNA, the CDR3 is TGTGCCAGCAGTAAGATGACAGACAGTGAGCAGTTCTTC. This gives the protein CASSKMTDSEQFF.

The chain combines TRBV6-2 or TRBV6-3 with TRBJ2-2; 7 bases agree with TRBD1. CDR1 is MNHEY and CDR2 is SVGEGT in the germline V gene. With 6 bases clipped from V and 4 bases from J, the junction kept 5 bases outside the gene matches. The CDR3 length is 14 residues. DNA for the CDR3: TGTGCCAGCAGGATGACAGGGATCACCGGGGAGCTGTTTTTT. Encoded protein: CASRMTGITGELFF.

The chain combines TRBV2 with TRBJ1-6, with D maybe TRBD1 (6 bases). The CDR3 sequence is 16 residues long. V was shortened by 4 bases and J by 10 bases, with 20 bases between the two germline ends. Germline-derived CDR1 and CDR2 are SNHLY and FYNNEI. CDR3 DNA sequence: TGTGCCAGCAGTGCAGCCCCGGGACATGGTCTCTCACCCCTCCACTTT. Its translation is CASSAAPGHGLSPLHF.

In its sample, this clone was seen many times. The chain recombines TRBV10-3 with TRBJ2-7; D gene ambiguous. The CDR3 is 16 amino acids. CDR1 and CDR2 from the germline V gene are ENHRY and SYGVKD. V lost 3 bases to trimming and J lost 0 bases, with 15 bases between them. The CDR3 spells CAISDPLGQSSYEQYF. The CDR3 bases are TGTGCCATCAGTGACCCCTTAGGCCAGAGCTCCTACGAGCAGTACTTC.